The 3 T cell receptor beta chains presented below share a single source sample, sequenced in a study of beta chain features in type 1 diabetes. Every bit of the isolated RNA underwent reverse transcription, so sequencing read expressed TCRB transcripts. Using immunoSEQ multiplex PCR, the repertoire was profiled, and TCRdb retains in-frame clones only, with some absent. This sample has about 930,000 clones; roughly 15% occur once, and the top ten carry 0.023%. Sequencing used naive CD4+ T cells from blood. The receptors come from a woman aged 18-29 years in good health.

There are a few counts of this clone. The genes are TRBV14 and TRBJ2-1; D unclear. The CDR3 extends over 12 amino acids. The V and J ends lost 0 bases and 9 bases respectively, with 6 bases between them. Germline V gives CDR1 SGHDN, CDR2 FVKESK. This CDR3 reads CASSQEIGEQFF. The CDR3 DNA sequence: TGTGCCAGCAGCCAAGAGATCGGTGAGCAGTTCTTC.

This rearrangement joins TRBV7-6 to TRBJ2-7; D is possibly TRBD2 (6 bases). V lost 4 bases to trimming and J lost 5 bases, with 18 bases between them. The CDR3 extends over 15 amino acids. From germline, CDR1 is SGHVS and CDR2 FNYEAQ. The CDR3 protein is CASSSDGGRSDEQYF. The CDR3 DNA sequence: TGTGCCAGCAGCTCAGATGGGGGGAGGAGCGACGAGCAGTACTTC.

V and J are TRBV5-1 and TRBJ1-5; 7 bases line up with TRBD1. The CDR3 covers 15 residues. The germline V gene has CDR1 SGHRS and CDR2 YFSETQ. The V gene end was trimmed by 7 bases and the J gene end by 0 bases; junction bases not matched to a gene: 7. Written as DNA, the CDR3 is TGCGCCAGCCAAGAAACAGGGGATAGCAATCAGCCCCAGCATTTT. It translates to CASQETGDSNQPQHF.